This T cell receptor beta chain was found in a study of cytotoxic CD8 clonotypes in ibrutinib-treated CLL. Overall study context: Outcomes included around 24 partial and 2 complete responses; after median roughly 69 months, 14 stayed remitted and around 12 progressed. Once treatment had gone on for a median of around eleven months, range 6 to 36, response samples were drawn.

Points from the study as a whole: At the start, clonality exceeded age-matched healthy donors and followed circulating CD8+ T-cell counts.

Some clones are missing from TCRdb's copy, which holds only in-frame ones; the method was immunoSEQ multiplex PCR. The table has 130,000 or so clones, roughly 80% seen once. In the case of this clone: As yet, its antigen is unknown.

This TCR came from a human donor with chronic lymphocytic leukemia. The sample in question was PBMCs, obtained after 12 months of ibrutinib treatment.

The CDR3 nucleotides read TGTGCCAGCAGCGGGACAGGGGGATTTAACTATGGCTACACCTTC. Its protein is CASSGTGGFNYGYTF. The chain uses TRBV6-1 and TRBJ1-2, with TRBD1 matching 11 bases. CDR1 and CDR2 (germline): MNHNS, SASEGT. The CDR3 totals 15 residues. The J segment lost 1 base and the V segment lost 6 bases, leaving 4 bases of the junction unmatched.